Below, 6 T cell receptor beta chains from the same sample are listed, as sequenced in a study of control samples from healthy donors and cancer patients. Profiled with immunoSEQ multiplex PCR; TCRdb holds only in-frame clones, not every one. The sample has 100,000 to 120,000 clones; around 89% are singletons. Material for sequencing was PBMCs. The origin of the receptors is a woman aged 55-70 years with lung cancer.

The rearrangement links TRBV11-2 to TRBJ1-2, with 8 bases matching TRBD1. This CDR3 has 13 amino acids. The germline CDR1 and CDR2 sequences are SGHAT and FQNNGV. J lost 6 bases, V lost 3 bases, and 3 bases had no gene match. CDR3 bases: TGTGCCAGCAGCTTGGGACAGGTTGATGGCTACACCTTC. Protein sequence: CASSLGQVDGYTF.

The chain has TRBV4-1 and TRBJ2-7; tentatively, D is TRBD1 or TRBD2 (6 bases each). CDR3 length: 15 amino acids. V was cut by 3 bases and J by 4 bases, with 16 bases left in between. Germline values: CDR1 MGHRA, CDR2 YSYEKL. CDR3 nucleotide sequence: TGCGCCAGCAGCCAGGAACGCGGGACAACTTACGAGCAGTACTTC. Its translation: CASSQERGTTYEQYF.

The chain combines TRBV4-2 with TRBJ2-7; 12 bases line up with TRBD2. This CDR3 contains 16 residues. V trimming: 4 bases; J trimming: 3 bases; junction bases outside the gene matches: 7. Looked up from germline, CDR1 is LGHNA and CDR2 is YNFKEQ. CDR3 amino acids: CASSPKSTSGSYEQYF. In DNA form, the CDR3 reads TGTGCCAGCAGCCCGAAGTCGACTAGCGGGAGCTACGAGCAGTACTTC.

The CDR3 DNA sequence: TGTGCCAGCACCAATCCCGGGGGGTACAATGAGCAGTTCTTC. Translated: CASTNPGGYNEQFF. V and J are TRBV7-3 and TRBJ2-1; 7 bases fit TRBD2. CDR1 and CDR2 (germline): SGHTA, FQGTGA. The length of the CDR3 is 14 residues. Trimming at V came to 7 bases and at J to 4 bases, leaving 7 bases not matched to a gene.

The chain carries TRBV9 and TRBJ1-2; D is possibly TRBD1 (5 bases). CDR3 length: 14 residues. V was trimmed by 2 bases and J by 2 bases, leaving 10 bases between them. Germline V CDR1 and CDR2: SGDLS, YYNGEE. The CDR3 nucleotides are TGTGCCAGCAGCGTCAGGGTTCAGAACTATGGCTACACCTTC. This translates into CASSVRVQNYGYTF.

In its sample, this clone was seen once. CDR3 nucleotides: TGTGCCAGCAACAGTGGGGCTAACTATGGCTACACCTTC. It specifies CASNSGANYGYTF. This chain joins TRBV12-3 or TRBV12-4 and TRBJ1-2; D gene uncertain. CDR3 size: 13 residues. V gave up 7 bases and J gave up 0 bases, with 9 bases separating them.